This T cell receptor beta chain stems from a study of OX40 agonist ivuxolimab in advanced cancers. About the research overall: Patients undergoing dose escalation presented with hepatocellular carcinoma, melanoma, renal cell or head and neck cancer. Antecedent anti-PD-1, anti-PD-L1 or anti-CTLA-4 therapy was permissible, with about 40% having received some.

Sequenced by immunoSEQ multiplex PCR; TCRdb stores in-frame clones only, minus some. The sample has over 15,000 clones; roughly four fifths are singletons. Blood got drawn at baseline, again on cycle 4 day 1, and then on cycle 7 day 1. The CDR3 totals 19 residues. Sequenced material: CD4+ or CD8+ T cells sorted from blood, taken in a trial of the OX40 agonist ivuxolimab. The clonotype comes from an adult with an advanced solid tumor such as melanoma, head and neck, liver or kidney cancer. The V and J genes are TRBV12-2 and TRBJ1-5; the table names TRBD1, a call not compared with the DNA. TRBV12-2 is shown as a pseudogene. CDR3 sequence: CASRLKQGGLLHSNQPQHF. In nucleotides, the CDR3 is TGTGCAAGTCGCTTAAAACAGGGGGGTTTACTCCATAGCAATCAGCCCCAGCATTTT.